The rows below give T cell receptor beta chains drawn from one sample of a study of blood T cell repertoires in COVID-19. Profiling relied on immunoSEQ multiplex PCR, and the TCRdb table lists in-frame clones only, not all of them. Among roughly 100,000 clones listed, about four fifths were seen once. Sequenced input: peripheral blood. The source of these receptors is a middle-aged man with active or convalescent COVID-19. Both conserved end residues are part of each CDR3. The order of the fields is D gene, V gene, J gene, clone size, CDR3 DNA, CDR3 protein. The D gene is left open where the match is weak. Some rows have no size entry. The others give once, few or many, or a class for an expanded clone.

D: TRBD2
V: TRBV7-8
J: TRBJ2-5
size: NA
DNA: TGTGCCAGCAGCTTAGTTAAGGGCCTAGCGGGAAAAGAGACCCAGTACTTC
CDR3: CASSLVKGLAGKETQYF

D: NA
V: TRBV5-4
J: TRBJ2-7
size: NA
DNA: TGTGCCAGCAGCCGGGACTTTTCCGAGCAGTACTTC
CDR3: CASSRDFSEQYF

D: NA
V: TRBV3-1/TRBV3-2
J: TRBJ2-7
size: NA
DNA: TGTGCCAGCAGCCTTCAGGGGTTCTCCTACGAGCAGTACTTC
CDR3: CASSLQGFSYEQYF

D: NA
V: TRBV7-7
J: TRBJ2-5
size: NA
DNA: TGTGCTAGCAGCCCGGGACATGATAAGGAGACCCAGTACTTC
CDR3: CASSPGHDKETQYF

D: NA
V: TRBV27
J: TRBJ1-5
size: NA
DNA: TGTGCCAGCAGGAAAACAGGAGATTTTCAGCCCCAGCATTTT
CDR3: CASRKTGDFQPQHF

D: TRBD1
V: TRBV3-1/TRBV3-2
J: TRBJ1-6
size: NA
DNA: TGTGCCAGCAGCCAAGGGGACAGTAATTCACCCCTCCACTTT
CDR3: CASSQGDSNSPLHF

D: NA
V: TRBV18
J: TRBJ1-1
size: NA
DNA: TGTGCCAGCTCACCACCGAAGCGGACCATGAACACTGAAGCTTTCTTT
CDR3: CASSPPKRTMNTEAFF

D: TRBD2
V: TRBV4-1
J: TRBJ2-5
size: NA
DNA: TGCGCCAGCAGCCAAGATCAATCGCGGGGGGCCTGGCAGACCCAGTACTTC
CDR3: CASSQDQSRGAWQTQYF

D: TRBD1
V: TRBV11-2
J: TRBJ1-2
size: NA
DNA: TGTGCCAGCAGCCGGACAGGGGTTGGCTACACCTTC
CDR3: CASSRTGVGYTF

D: TRBD1
V: TRBV29-1
J: TRBJ1-1
size: few
DNA: TGCAGCGTTGAAGGGACAGGGGTATACGCTGAAGCTTTCTTT
CDR3: CSVEGTGVYAEAFF

D: TRBD1
V: TRBV9
J: TRBJ2-5
size: NA
DNA: TGTGCCAGCAGCCTCGGGACAGGGGTTGAGACCCAGTACTTC
CDR3: CASSLGTGVETQYF

D: TRBD1
V: TRBV4-1
J: TRBJ2-5
size: NA
DNA: TGCGCCAGCAGCCAGTGGGGACAGGGCCAAGAGACCCAGTACTTC
CDR3: CASSQWGQGQETQYF

D: NA
V: TRBV19
J: TRBJ2-1
size: NA
DNA: TGTGCCAGTAGTAGTGGGACATCTCAGTTCTTC
CDR3: CASSSGTSQFF

D: NA
V: TRBV3-1/TRBV3-2
J: TRBJ1-2
size: NA
DNA: TGTGCCAGCAGCCAAGATATATGGGCTGGGGGCTACACCTTC
CDR3: CASSQDIWAGGYTF

D: NA
V: TRBV7-9
J: TRBJ1-6
size: NA
DNA: TGTGCCAGCAGCTTCCCAGGGTTAGGTTCACCCCTCCACTTT
CDR3: CASSFPGLGSPLHF

D: NA
V: TRBV5-8
J: TRBJ2-5
size: NA
DNA: TGTGCCAGCAGCTTGAAAAACGGGGGCCAAGAGACCCAGTACTTC
CDR3: CASSLKNGGQETQYF

D: TRBD1
V: TRBV6-2/TRBV6-3
J: TRBJ2-3
size: NA
DNA: TGTGCCAGCACCCCCGGGAGGACAGGGGGCGCAGATACGCAGTATTTT
CDR3: CASTPGRTGGADTQYF

D: NA
V: TRBV25-1
J: TRBJ1-1
size: NA
DNA: TGTGCCAGCAGTGAGGGGGGGAACACTGAAGCTTTCTTT
CDR3: CASSEGGNTEAFF

D: NA
V: TRBV3-1/TRBV3-2
J: TRBJ1-3
size: NA
DNA: TGTGCCAGCAGCCACCTGAAGAGCTCTGGAAACACCATATATTTT
CDR3: CASSHLKSSGNTIYF

D: NA
V: TRBV6-5
J: TRBJ1-1
size: NA
DNA: TGTGCCAGCAGTAAGGGACAAATGAACACTGAAGCTTTCTTT
CDR3: CASSKGQMNTEAFF

D: NA
V: TRBV6-4
J: TRBJ1-3
size: NA
DNA: TGTGCCAGCAGCCTGGAGCCGGGAAACACCATATATTTT
CDR3: CASSLEPGNTIYF

D: NA
V: TRBV6-4
J: TRBJ2-3
size: many
DNA: TGTGCCAGCAGTGAGACGGGGGGCACAGATACGCAGTATTTT
CDR3: CASSETGGTDTQYF

D: TRBD1
V: TRBV11-3
J: TRBJ1-1
size: NA
DNA: TGTGCCAGCAGCCCGGACAGGTTTGCTGACACTGAAGCTTTCTTT
CDR3: CASSPDRFADTEAFF

D: NA
V: TRBV3-1/TRBV3-2
J: TRBJ2-7
size: NA
DNA: TGTGCCAGCAAGCGGACGGACTCCTACGAGCAGTACTTC
CDR3: CASKRTDSYEQYF

D: NA
V: TRBV10-3
J: TRBJ2-7
size: NA
DNA: TGTGCCATCAGTGAAAGAGAGAAGGGGTTTAGCGGCTACGAGCAGTACTTC
CDR3: CAISEREKGFSGYEQYF

D: TRBD1
V: TRBV2
J: TRBJ1-5
size: NA
DNA: TGTGCCAGCAGGGACAGGATTAGCAATCAGCCCCAGCATTTT
CDR3: CASRDRISNQPQHF

D: TRBD1
V: TRBV3-1/TRBV3-2
J: TRBJ2-7
size: NA
DNA: TGTGCCAGCAGCCTAACAAGGGGGCTTTCCAACGAGCAGTACTTC
CDR3: CASSLTRGLSNEQYF

D: TRBD2
V: TRBV7-6
J: TRBJ2-1
size: NA
DNA: TGTGCCAGCAGCTTAGCTTCCAGCGGGGTGAATGAGCAGTTCTTC
CDR3: CASSLASSGVNEQFF

D: NA
V: TRBV18
J: TRBJ2-3
size: NA
DNA: TGTGCCAGCTCCCCATTACATGGAGGGGGCACAGATACGCAGTATTTT
CDR3: CASSPLHGGGTDTQYF

D: NA
V: TRBV5-6
J: TRBJ2-7
size: NA
DNA: TGTGCCAGCAGCTTTTATCGGCAGGCCGGCGAGCAGTACTTC
CDR3: CASSFYRQAGEQYF

D: TRBD1
V: TRBV30
J: TRBJ1-2
size: NA
DNA: TGTGCCTATATGACAGGGGACTATGGCTACACCTTC
CDR3: CAYMTGDYGYTF

D: TRBD1
V: TRBV30
J: TRBJ1-3
size: NA
DNA: TGTGCCTTTTTTCAGGGGGCATCTGGAAACACCATATATTTT
CDR3: CAFFQGASGNTIYF

D: NA
V: TRBV21-1
J: TRBJ1-1
size: once
DNA: TGTGCCAGCACCAACGGTCGAGGACAGGGGGACCCCTTT
CDR3: CASTNGRGQGDPF

D: NA
V: TRBV19
J: TRBJ1-2
size: NA
DNA: TGTGCCAGCTCCTGGGCGACCTCTAACTATGGCTACACCTTC
CDR3: CASSWATSNYGYTF

D: NA
V: TRBV19
J: TRBJ1-1
size: NA
DNA: TGTGCCAGTAGTATAGGGAGGGGCGTCACTGAAGCTTTCTTT
CDR3: CASSIGRGVTEAFF

D: TRBD2
V: TRBV7-9
J: TRBJ2-5
size: NA
DNA: TGTGCCAGCAGCCTCAGCGGGGGAGACGAGACCCAGTACTTC
CDR3: CASSLSGGDETQYF

D: NA
V: TRBV5-6
J: TRBJ1-2
size: NA
DNA: TGTGCCAGCAGCCCGGGGATTAACTATGGCTACACCTTC
CDR3: CASSPGINYGYTF

D: TRBD1
V: TRBV7-3
J: TRBJ2-7
size: NA
DNA: TGTGCCAGCAGCCCCGGACAGGGTTTTGTGCAGTACTTC
CDR3: CASSPGQGFVQYF